This TCR beta chain was identified in a study of a mutant IDH1 vaccine in newly diagnosed glioma. Study-wide findings and caveats: Induction of immune responses by the vaccine occurred in just under 95% of patients.

V was pared by 0 bases and J by 6 bases, with 10 bases between. The CDR3 totals 13 residues. The germline V gene encodes CDR1 SGHTS and CDR2 YDEGEE. A note on this clone: Its target is unknown.

Time point: week 5, during vaccination. Mutant IDH1 20-mer peptide, at 300 ug, made up each vaccine dose, with topical imiquimod. Assay used: immunoSEQ multiplex PCR; TCRdb lists only in-frame clones, some missing. The data show 75,000 to 85,000 clones, 91% seen once. The TCR comes from a woman between 50 and 59 years old with glioma. The V gene is TRBV5-8, the J gene TRBJ2-7; TRBD2 might be the D (5 bases). The specimen comprised PBMCs, sampled from a glioma patient whose treatment included an IDH1 peptide vaccine. The CDR3 DNA reads TGTGCCAGCAGCTTGGCTAGCCCCCTCGAGCAGTACTTC. This sequence encodes CASSLASPLEQYF.